These 4 T cell receptor beta chains originate from one sample sequenced in a study of T cell repertoires in cytomegalovirus infection. A single record per CDR3 protein comes from TCRdb applying MiXCR to the reads. This table has more than 250,000 distinct CDR3 sequences, about 13% appearing once. The sequencing input was PBMCs. The origin of the receptors is a human donor in good health (CMV status not recorded). Some clones in this sample may be carry-over from other donors' samples.

There are many counts of this clonotype. This chain connects TRBV27 to TRBJ2-7; 10 bases are a match to TRBD2. This CDR3 has 17 residues. The germline CDR1 and CDR2 sequences are MNHEY and SMNVEV (reference sequence). V trimming: 7 bases; J trimming: 4 bases; junction bases outside the gene matches: 16. The CDR3 DNA is TGTGCCAGCACTAAAACCCAGCCCTCTAGCGGGAGTTACGAGCAGTACTTC. Translation: CASTKTQPSSGSYEQYF.

The sample holds a few counts of this clonotype. The rearrangement links TRBV20-1 to TRBJ1-5; D is possibly TRBD1 (5 bases). Per germline, CDR1 DFQATT and CDR2 SNEGSKA (reference sequence). The CDR3 is made up of 15 amino acids. The V and J ends lost 3 bases and 0 bases respectively, with 12 bases between them. The CDR3 nucleotides read TGCAGTGCTAGCCTGAGGCAGGGTAGCAATCAGCCCCAGCATTTT. This gives the protein CSASLRQGSNQPQHF.

This clonotype was counted at least ten times. V and J are TRBV6-2 or TRBV6-3 and TRBJ2-7; a possible D gene is TRBD1 (6 bases). Per germline, CDR1 MNHEY and CDR2 SVGEGT. Trimming pared 1 base from V and 3 bases from J, leaving 10 bases between. CDR3 length: 14 amino acids. In DNA, the CDR3 is TGTGCCAGCAGTTACTACGGGACAAACTACGAGCAGTACTTC. This codes for CASSYYGTNYEQYF.

The rearrangement joins TRBV6-2 or TRBV6-3 to TRBJ2-7; no firm D call. The CDR3 runs to 14 residues. Trimming took off 5 bases at V and 3 bases at J, with 14 bases between the two ends. Looked up from germline, CDR1 is MNHEY and CDR2 is SVGEGT. As DNA, the CDR3 is TGTGCCAGCAGTCTAGTAGTATCTGACTACGAGCAGTACTTC. Protein product: CASSLVVSDYEQYF.